What follows are 25 T cell receptor beta chains derived from one specimen sequenced in a study of blood T cell repertoires in COVID-19. Sequencing used immunoSEQ multiplex PCR; TCRdb keeps in-frame clones, though not all of them. This sample carries hundreds of thousands of clones, about 82% of them seen once, and the ten largest clones take approximately 7.5%. The sequenced sample consisted of peripheral blood. The receptors shown here come from a human donor in a cohort sampled during active COVID-19.

In this sample, this clone turned up once. The chain couples TRBV27 to TRBJ2-6; tentatively, D is TRBD1 (5 bases). The CDR3 extends over 16 amino acids. Trimming shortened V by 3 bases and J by 4 bases, and 13 bases separated the two germline ends. Germline lookup yields CDR1 MNHEY and CDR2 SMNVEV (reference sequence). CDR3 sequence reads: CASSFIKGWGANVLTF. CDR3 coding DNA: TGTGCCAGCAGTTTTATTAAGGGGTGGGGGGCCAACGTCCTGACTTTC.

The CDR3 DNA reads TGTGCCAGCAGCGTCGATCCGGGACTAGCGGGGGGTACGCAGTATTTT. This translates into CASSVDPGLAGGTQYF. The chain combines TRBV9 with TRBJ2-3, with 15 positions matching TRBD2. The V segment lost 2 bases and the J segment 8 bases; nucleotides outside the gene matches: 6. From germline, CDR1 is SGDLS and CDR2 YYNGEE. The CDR3 contains 16 residues. The full variable domain, its missing parts supplied by reference TRBV9 and TRBJ2-3, is DSGVTQTPKHLITATGQRVTLRCSPRSGDLSVYWYQQSLDQGLQFLIQYYNGEERAKGNILERFSAQQFPDLHSELNLSSLELGDSALYFCASSVDPGLAGGTQYFGPGTRLTVL.

V gene TRBV6-5 combines with J gene TRBJ2-7; D not certain. The CDR3 covers 12 residues. The ends were cut back, 8 bases at V and 4 bases at J, with 12 bases in the middle. Per the germline V gene, CDR1 is MNHEY and CDR2 is SVGAGI. CDR3 nucleotides: TGTGCCAGCCTTTTCCTCGAGTACGAGCAGTACTTC. Translated, it gives CASLFLEYEQYF.

The CDR3 protein is CASSLAYSNQPQHF. CDR3 DNA sequence: TGTGCCAGCAGTTTAGCGTATAGCAATCAGCCCCAGCATTTT. V gene TRBV27 combines with J gene TRBJ1-5, with D hard to call. Trimming pared 2 bases from V and 0 bases from J, leaving 5 bases between. Germline V gene sequence: CDR1 MNHEY, CDR2 SMNVEV (reference sequence). The CDR3 contains 14 residues.

J is TRBJ2-3 and V is TRBV18; 10 bases are shared with TRBD2. Losses at the gene ends were 4 bases for V and 1 base for J; bases not matched to a gene: 11. The CDR3 is 18 residues long. Germline CDR1 KGHSH, CDR2 LQKENI. The CDR3 DNA is TGTGCCAGCTCACTCCTAAACTACGGGACTAGCGGCACAGATACGCAGTATTTT. Translated, it gives CASSLLNYGTSGTDTQYF.

V and J are TRBV19 and TRBJ2-7; 8 nucleotides align to TRBD1. V gave up 7 bases and J gave up 4 bases; unmatched junction bases: 9. In germline, CDR1 is LNHDA, CDR2 SQIVND (reference sequence). The CDR3 is 14 amino acids. The CDR3 loop reads CASTSPGQEYEQYF. The CDR3 coding sequence is TGTGCCAGTACCTCTCCGGGACAGGAGTACGAGCAGTACTTC.

This sequence joins TRBV7-3 and TRBJ2-1; 11 positions agree with TRBD1. The CDR3 is made up of 16 amino acids. Germline assignment: CDR1 SGHTA and CDR2 FQGTGA. V was pared by 5 bases and J by 5 bases, with 8 bases of the junction left unmatched. The CDR3 reads CASSPRRDRGDNEQFF. DNA for the CDR3: TGTGCCAGCAGCCCGCGCCGGGACAGGGGGGACAATGAGCAGTTCTTC.

This clone has just a few counts. V usage is TRBV5-4 and J usage is TRBJ2-1, with 7 nucleotides matching TRBD2. This CDR3 is 15 amino acids long. V lost 5 bases, J lost 1 base, and 6 bases stayed unmatched. Germline CDR1 and CDR2: SGHNT and YYREEE (reference sequence). The CDR3 bases are TGTGCCAGCAGTCCGGGGGGATCATCCTACAATGAGCAGTTCTTC. This codes for CASSPGGSSYNEQFF. Full variable domain (missing parts from reference TRBV5-4 and TRBJ2-1): ETGVTQSPTHLIKTRGQQVTLRCSSQSGHNTVSWYQQALGQGPQFIFQYYREEENGRGNFPPRFSGLQFPNYSSELNVNALELDDSALYLCASSPGGSSYNEQFFGPGTRLTVL.

The chain recombines TRBV3-1 (or the pseudogene TRBV3-2) with TRBJ2-2; 14 bases line up with TRBD2. Germline-derived CDR1 and CDR2 are LGHDT and YNNKEL (reference sequence). After removal of 4 bases from V and 5 bases from J, the junction contained 3 bases not matched to a gene. This CDR3 is built from 16 residues. The CDR3 region has the DNA TGTGCCAGCAGCCGACTAGCGGGGGGGCAAACCGGGGAGCTGTTTTTT. Translation gives CASSRLAGGQTGELFF.

The chain recombines TRBV28 with TRBJ2-7; 7 nucleotides line up with TRBD1. CDR1 and CDR2 (germline): MDHEN, SYDVKM. Trimming cost V 2 bases and J 2 bases; bases outside gene matches: 6. CDR3 length equals 15 residues. In nucleotides, the CDR3 is TGTGCCAGCAGTTTACCTGGCACAGGGGCCTACGAGCAGTACTTC. This encodes CASSLPGTGAYEQYF.

The chain is built from TRBV27 and TRBJ1-6; TRBD1 aligns across 9 bases. Germline loops: CDR1 MNHEY, CDR2 SMNVEV (reference sequence). This CDR3 is built from 14 residues. V shed 5 bases, J shed 8 bases, and the junction held 4 bases outside the gene matches. Here the CDR3 reads CASSLTGGHSPLHF. CDR3 nucleotides: TGTGCCAGCAGTCTCACAGGGGGCCATTCACCCCTCCACTTT.

The CDR3 region has the DNA TGTGCCTGGAGCTCAGATTCCTTCTACGAGCAGTACTTC. Translated: CAWSSDSFYEQYF. The chain recombines TRBV30 with TRBJ2-7; no definite D call. The germline V gene encodes CDR1 GTSNPN and CDR2 SVGIG (reference sequence). Trimming shortened V by 3 bases and J by 3 bases, and 12 bases separated the two germline ends. The CDR3 extends over 13 amino acids.

V gene TRBV5-1 combines with J gene TRBJ2-7, with 7 bases aligning to TRBD2. The germline CDR1 and CDR2 sequences are SGHRS and YFSETQ. V dropped 4 bases and J dropped 5; count of bases not matched to a gene: 12. The CDR3 has 15 residues. CDR3 DNA: TGCGCCAGCAGCGGTTCGGGGAGGGTGGCAGACGAGCAGTACTTC. Its protein product is CASSGSGRVADEQYF.

CDR3 nucleotides: TGTGCCAGCAGCGTTAGCGGGGGGGCCGAGACCCAGTACTTC. Translated, it gives CASSVSGGAETQYF. This chain connects TRBV9 to TRBJ2-5, with 11 nucleotides matching TRBD2. V shed 2 bases, J shed 5 bases, and the junction held 2 bases outside the gene matches. Per the germline V gene, CDR1 is SGDLS and CDR2 is YYNGEE. This CDR3 comprises 14 residues.

V is TRBV18 and J is TRBJ2-3; the D gene is possibly TRBD1 (5 bases). Germline V gene data show CDR1 as KGHSH and CDR2 as LQKENI. V lost 5 bases and J lost 1, with 19 bases in between. This CDR3 has 17 amino acids. The CDR3 nucleotides are TGTGCCAGCTCAAAGGGGATGTCGGGTTTAGGCACAGATACGCAGTATTTT. Protein product: CASSKGMSGLGTDTQYF. The variable domain in full, completed from reference TRBV18 and TRBJ2-3, reads NAGVMQNPRHLVRRRGQEARLRCSPMKGHSHVYWYRQLPEEGLKFMVYLQKENIIDESGMPKERFSAEFPKEGPSILRIQQVVRGDSAAYFCASSKGMSGLGTDTQYFGPGTRLTVL.

The chain links TRBV4-1 to TRBJ1-3; 9 bases fit TRBD1. The CDR3 consists of 15 residues. Germline-derived CDR1 and CDR2 are MGHRA and YSYEKL. The J segment lost 1 base and the V segment lost 4 bases, leaving 2 bases of the junction unmatched. CDR3 in amino acids: CASSLGTGSGNTIYF. The CDR3 DNA follows: TGCGCCAGCAGCCTAGGGACAGGGTCTGGAAACACCATATATTTT.

The rearrangement links TRBV30 to TRBJ1-1, with 9 bases matching TRBD1. J lost 5 bases, V lost 3 bases, and 10 bases had no gene match. The CDR3 runs 15 residues. Germline loops: CDR1 GTSNPN, CDR2 SVGIG (reference sequence). The CDR3 bases are TGTGCCTGGAGGGATACTAGGACAGGGGAGACTGAAGCTTTCTTT. It codes for CAWRDTRTGETEAFF.

The chain links TRBV27 to TRBJ1-2; D is unclear. CDR3 length: 14 amino acids. Trimming removed 5 bases from V and 0 bases from J, with 10 bases in between. Germline CDR1 MNHEY, CDR2 SMNVEV (reference sequence). The CDR3 DNA follows: TGTGCCAGCAGTCTCTCGGGGTCTAACTATGGCTACACCTTC. Protein product: CASSLSGSNYGYTF.

V gene TRBV6-1 combines with J gene TRBJ1-2; 9 nucleotides align to TRBD1. The CDR3 loop spans 16 amino acids. Germline V lookup: CDR1 MNHNS, CDR2 SASEGT. Germline trimming cut 4 bases from V and 4 bases from J; bases unmatched to any gene: 10. CDR3 in amino acids: CASSATRDRVIYGYTF. CDR3 in DNA: TGTGCCAGCAGTGCAACAAGGGACAGGGTTATCTATGGCTACACCTTC.

The genes are TRBV18 and TRBJ1-1; 7 bases line up with TRBD1. From germline, CDR1 is KGHSH and CDR2 LQKENI. V lost 6 bases and J lost 7; bases outside the gene matches: 23. CDR3 size: 18 residues. The CDR3 nucleotides are TGTGCCAGCTCGCAATACTCAACCCTTCGACAGGGATCTATTGAAGCTTTCTTT. Translation gives CASSQYSTLRQGSIEAFF.

The chain has TRBV7-3 and TRBJ1-1; 8 nucleotides agree with TRBD1. The CDR3 spans 13 residues. In germline, CDR1 is SGHTA, CDR2 FQGTGA. V lost 5 bases and J lost 11; bases outside the gene matches: 10. CDR3: CASSPGQGRGAFF. CDR3 nucleotide sequence: TGTGCCAGCAGCCCCGGACAGGGACGAGGCGCTTTCTTT.

The rearrangement joins TRBV12-5 to TRBJ2-5; TRBD2 might be the D (6 bases). V was shortened by 5 bases and J by 7 bases, with 23 bases between the two germline ends. This CDR3 is 16 amino acids long. Germline assignment: CDR1 LGHNT and CDR2 FRNRAP. The CDR3 DNA reads as TGTGCTAGTGGTCCCCCCGCGGGCGGGGACGTGGGGACCCAGTACTTC. The encoded protein is CASGPPAGGDVGTQYF.

This chain uses TRBV12-3 or TRBV12-4 with TRBJ2-1; the D gene is possibly TRBD2 (5 bases). This CDR3 comprises 13 residues. Trimming shortened V by 1 base and J by 13 bases, and 14 bases separated the two germline ends. The chain's CDR3 is CASSLGSVGSQFF. CDR3 coding DNA: TGTGCCAGCAGTTTAGGTAGTGTAGGGAGTCAGTTCTTC.

The gene calls are TRBV30 and TRBJ1-3; unclear D gene. The CDR3 extends over 13 amino acids. Between the trimmed V and J ends, which lost 0 bases and 0 bases, there was a span of 3 bases. The germline CDR1 and CDR2 sequences are GTSNPN and SVGIG (reference sequence). In DNA form, the CDR3 reads TGTGCCTGGAGTGTTCGCTCTGGAAACACCATATATTTT. It is translated as CAWSVRSGNTIYF.

V usage is TRBV3-1 (or the pseudogene TRBV3-2) and J usage is TRBJ1-2; D gene unclear. V lost 7 bases and J 3 bases, leaving 18 bases between the germline ends. Germline CDR1 is LGHDT and CDR2 is YNNKEL (reference sequence). The CDR3 sequence is 15 residues long. Written as DNA, the CDR3 is TGTGCCAGCACATTATACGGACGGGAAGACTATGGCTACACCTTC. As protein: CASTLYGREDYGYTF.